The 4 T cell receptor beta chains in this list originate from one sample, sequenced in a study of cytomegalovirus exposure and HLA in healthy donors. The PCR made use of 60 Vbeta and 13 Jbeta primers. Libraries were prepared by immunoSEQ multiplex PCR; TCRdb keeps only in-frame clonotypes and omits some of them. The sample lists about 140,000 clones, roughly 79% occurring once. The specimen was PBMCs. These receptor sequences come from a woman in her thirties or forties in good health and CMV-seronegative.

This clone turned up a few times. The gene calls are TRBV25-1 and TRBJ1-1; 10 bases line up with TRBD1. The CDR3 has 13 amino acids. Per germline, CDR1 MGHDK and CDR2 SYGVNS. V dropped 6 bases and J dropped 11; count of bases not matched to a gene: 9. The CDR3 is CASSAPGQGKAFF. In DNA, the CDR3 is TGTGCCAGCAGCGCACCGGGACAGGGGAAGGCTTTCTTT. Full variable domain (rest looked up from reference TRBV25-1 and TRBJ1-1): EADIYQTPRYLVIGTGKKITLECSQTMGHDKMYWYQQDPGMELHLIHYSYGVNSTEKGDLSSESTVSRIRTEHFPLTLESARPSHTSQYLCASSAPGQGKAFFGQGTRLTVV.

The chain has TRBV27 and TRBJ1-1, with TRBD1 as a possible D gene (5 bases). The CDR3 has 15 amino acids. Germline V lookup: CDR1 MNHEY, CDR2 SMNVEV (reference sequence). Trimming stripped 6 bases from V and 1 base from J, with 15 bases between. CDR3 protein: CASRVFFGANTEAFF. CDR3 bases: TGTGCCAGCAGAGTTTTTTTTGGGGCGAACACTGAAGCTTTCTTT.

The chain joins TRBV9 to TRBJ1-1; D is possibly TRBD1 (6 bases). Germline assignment: CDR1 SGDLS and CDR2 YYNGEE. V lost 2 bases and J lost 4, with 15 bases in between. The CDR3 totals 15 residues. CDR3 in DNA: TGTGCCAGCAGCGTGGGACCACAGGGTAGCACTGAAGCTTTCTTT. Translating it yields CASSVGPQGSTEAFF.

This clone was observed a few times. The CDR3 region is CASSLGADGYTF. CDR3 DNA sequence: TGTGCCAGCAGTTTAGGGGCTGATGGCTACACCTTC. The V call is TRBV25-1, the J call TRBJ1-2, with a tentative D call TRBD1 (5 bases). The V end lost 5 bases, the J end lost 6 bases, and 10 bases lay between the germline ends. CDR1 and CDR2 (germline): MGHDK, SYGVNS. The CDR3 has 12 amino acids.